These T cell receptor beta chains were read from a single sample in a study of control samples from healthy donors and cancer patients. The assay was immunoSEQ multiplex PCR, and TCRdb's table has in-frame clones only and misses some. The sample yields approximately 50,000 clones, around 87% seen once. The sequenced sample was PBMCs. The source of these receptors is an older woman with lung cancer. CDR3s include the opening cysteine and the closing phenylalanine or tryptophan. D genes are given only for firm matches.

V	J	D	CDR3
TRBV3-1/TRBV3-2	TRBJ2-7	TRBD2	CASGTSGSSYEQYF
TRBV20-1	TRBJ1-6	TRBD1	CSASPSGGLYSPLHF
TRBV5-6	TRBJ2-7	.	CASTLVRSPYEQYF
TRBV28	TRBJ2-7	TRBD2	CASSGGTSGSYEQYF
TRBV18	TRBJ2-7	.	CASSPRLGHGYF
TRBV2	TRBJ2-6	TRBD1	CASTTGANSGANVLTF
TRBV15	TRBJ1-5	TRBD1	CATSRDRGLGQPQHF
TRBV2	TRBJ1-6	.	CASTPRGGNNSPLHF
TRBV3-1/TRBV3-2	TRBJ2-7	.	CASRSRSSYEQYF
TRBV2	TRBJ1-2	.	CASSESPDLYGYTF
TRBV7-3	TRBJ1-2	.	CASSPTGAAKFNYGYTF
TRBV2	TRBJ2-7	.	CASSVEKGGTEQYF
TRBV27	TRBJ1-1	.	CASSVGMGTLNTEAFF
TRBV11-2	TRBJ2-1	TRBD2	CASSLGLILAGGVNEQFF
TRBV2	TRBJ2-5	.	CASSQGGGTQYF
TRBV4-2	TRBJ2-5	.	CASSQGATQETQYF
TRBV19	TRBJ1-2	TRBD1	CASRRTGLNYGYTF
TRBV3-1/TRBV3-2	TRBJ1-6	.	CASSPRTNSPLHF
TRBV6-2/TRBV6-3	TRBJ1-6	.	CASSYRAVWHSPLHF
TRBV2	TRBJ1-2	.	CASSEAVGTARGYTF
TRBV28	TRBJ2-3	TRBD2	CASRPGGVREITDTQYF
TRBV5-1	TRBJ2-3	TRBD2	CASSLGSSGSIDTQYF
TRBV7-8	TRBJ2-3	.	CASSFRRTSTDTQYF
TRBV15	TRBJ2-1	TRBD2	CATSRSSGDPYNEQFF
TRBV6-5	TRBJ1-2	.	CATGYPDSLNYGYTF
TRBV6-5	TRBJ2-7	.	CASSYRRDNSYEQYF
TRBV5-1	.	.	CASSEGSQETQYF
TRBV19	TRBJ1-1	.	CASRLGGASTEAFF
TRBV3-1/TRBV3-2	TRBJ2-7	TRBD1	CASSRFRDRVYEQYF
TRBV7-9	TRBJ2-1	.	CASSLETTSSEQFF
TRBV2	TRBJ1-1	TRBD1	CASSTQGATEAFF
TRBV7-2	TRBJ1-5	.	CASSLVGPVSNQPQHF
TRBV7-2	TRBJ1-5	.	CASTRSNQPQHF
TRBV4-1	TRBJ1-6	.	CASSLQRAYSPLHF
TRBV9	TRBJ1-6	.	CASSVGSHWDSPLHF
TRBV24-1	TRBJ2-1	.	CATRGRRELGEQFF
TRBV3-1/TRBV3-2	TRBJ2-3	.	CASSQDGVRTQYF
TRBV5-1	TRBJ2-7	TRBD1	CASTLGQGIFYEQYF
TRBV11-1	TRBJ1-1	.	CASSLGRNTEAFF
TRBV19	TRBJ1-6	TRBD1	CATGDSPNSPLHF
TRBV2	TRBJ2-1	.	CASSEWAGPYNEQFF
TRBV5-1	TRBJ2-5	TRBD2	CASSLEGGGASETQYF
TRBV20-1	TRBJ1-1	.	CSASVTVSEAFF
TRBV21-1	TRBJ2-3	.	CASSLLQGPDTQYF
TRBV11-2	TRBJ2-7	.	CASPGGRTRDNEQYF
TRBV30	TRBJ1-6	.	CAWRPQGNNSPLHF
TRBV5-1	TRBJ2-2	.	CASSLSRNTGELFF
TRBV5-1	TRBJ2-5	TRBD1	CASNPFRGLEETQYF
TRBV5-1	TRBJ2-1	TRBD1	CASSILTGGNEQFF
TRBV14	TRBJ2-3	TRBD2	CASGTSVGTDTQYF
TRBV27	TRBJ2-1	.	CASSAASKNEQFF
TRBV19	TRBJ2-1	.	CASSMMGYGEQFF
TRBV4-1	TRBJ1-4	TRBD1	CASSQDRGQEKLFF
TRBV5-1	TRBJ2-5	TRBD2	CASSDPGLAGARETQYF
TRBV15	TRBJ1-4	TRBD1	CATSRGGTGGRELFF